This T cell receptor beta chain comes out of a study of blood T cell repertoires in COVID-19. Sequenced by immunoSEQ multiplex PCR; TCRdb stores in-frame clones only, minus some. Of 200,000 to 250,000 clones listed, more than 70% are singletons. This CDR3 contains 15 residues. Germline loops: CDR1 LNHDA, CDR2 SQIVND (reference sequence). With V trimmed by 3 bases and J by 1 base, 3 bases remained unmatched. Sequencing input: PBMCs or T cells enriched from blood (not recorded which). This TCR derives from a man aged 25-40 years with acute COVID-19. This chain joins TRBV19 and TRBJ2-3; 8 bases map to TRBD2. CDR3 coding DNA: TGTGCCAGTAGTATCGGAGCGGGGGGCACAGATACGCAGTATTTT. Protein product: CASSIGAGGTDTQYF.